This TCR beta chain originates from a study of shared clonotypes between healthy human individuals. Germline V gives CDR1 MNHEY, CDR2 SMNVEV (reference sequence). V was pared by 5 bases and J by 3 bases, with 14 bases between. The CDR3 runs 14 residues. TCRdb's table, derived via immunoSEQ multiplex PCR, lists solely in-frame clones and lacks some. The table lists about 490,000 clones, approximately 82% of them singletons, with approximately 12% in the top ten. V usage is TRBV27 and J usage is TRBJ2-7; unclear D gene. The clonotype was recovered from a woman between 35 and 50 years old in good health. Some clones in this sample may be carry-over from other donors' samples. Input material: PBMCs. The CDR3: CASSPTYAGYEQYF. CDR3 sequence (DNA): TGTGCCAGCAGTCCCACCTACGCCGGCTACGAGCAGTACTTC.